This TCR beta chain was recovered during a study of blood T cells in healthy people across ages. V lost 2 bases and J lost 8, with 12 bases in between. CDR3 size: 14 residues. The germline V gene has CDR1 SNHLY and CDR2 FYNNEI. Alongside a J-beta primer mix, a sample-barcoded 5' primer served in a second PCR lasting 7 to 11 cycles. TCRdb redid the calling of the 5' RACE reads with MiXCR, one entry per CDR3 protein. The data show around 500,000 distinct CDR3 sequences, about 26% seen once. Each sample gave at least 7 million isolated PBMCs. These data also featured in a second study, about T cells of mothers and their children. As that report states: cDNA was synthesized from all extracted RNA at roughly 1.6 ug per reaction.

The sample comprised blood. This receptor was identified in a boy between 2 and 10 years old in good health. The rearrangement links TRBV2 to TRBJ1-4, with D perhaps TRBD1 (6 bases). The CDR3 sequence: CASSETGAGEKLFF. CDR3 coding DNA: TGTGCCAGCAGTGAAACGGGGGCCGGGGAAAAACTGTTTTTT. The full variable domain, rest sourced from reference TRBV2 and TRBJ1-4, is EPEVTQTPSHQVTQMGQEVILRCVPISNHLYFYWYRQILGQKVEFLVSFYNNEISEKSEIFDDQFSVERPDGSNFTLKIRSTKLEDSAMYFCASSETGAGEKLFFGSGTQLSVL.